Shown below are 9 T cell receptor beta chains from a single sample sequenced in a study of identical twins. TCRdb fed the 5' RACE reads into MiXCR, producing one record per CDR3 protein. Among about 690,000 distinct CDR3 sequences listed, roughly 6.2% were seen once. Material: naive T cells sorted from blood. The receptors were gathered from a man between 18 and 35 years old in good health.

The rearrangement uses TRBV15 and TRBJ2-3; 10 bases fit TRBD1. V trimming: 5 bases; J trimming: 4 bases; junction bases outside the gene matches: 6. CDR1 LNHNV and CDR2 YYDKDF come from the germline V gene (reference sequence). There are 15 residues in the CDR3. CDR3 protein: CATSGRDRGADTQYF. Written as DNA, the CDR3 is TGTGCCACCAGCGGCCGGGACAGGGGCGCAGATACGCAGTATTTT.

This clonotype was observed at least ten times. CDR3 loop: CASSFSRVGGVQYF. The CDR3 nucleotides are TGTGCCAGCAGTTTTTCACGTGTAGGGGGAGTACAGTACTTC. This sequence joins TRBV12-3 or TRBV12-4 and TRBJ2-4; tentatively, D is TRBD1 (6 bases). Trimming removed 3 bases from V and 13 bases from J, with 19 bases in between. This CDR3 comprises 14 residues.

This clonotype was detected only a few times. This chain links TRBV12-5 with TRBJ2-1; 7 bases align to TRBD2. The V gene end was trimmed by 4 bases and the J gene end by 4 bases; junction bases not matched to a gene: 13. This CDR3 spans 17 amino acids. Looked up from germline, CDR1 is LGHNT and CDR2 is FRNRAP. CDR3 sequence: CASGSPPGTTEYNEQFF. Written as DNA, the CDR3 is TGTGCTAGTGGTTCCCCGCCGGGGACTACCGAATACAATGAGCAGTTCTTC.

This clonotype was detected only a few times. The V call is TRBV30, the J call TRBJ2-1, with 10 bases identical to TRBD2. Trimming removed 4 bases from V and 10 bases from J; junction bases left unmatched: 1. The germline CDR1 and CDR2 sequences are GTSNPN and SVGIG (reference sequence). This CDR3 spans 11 amino acids. The CDR3 DNA follows: TGTGCCTGGAAACTAGCGGGAGAGCAGTTCTTC. Its protein product is CAWKLAGEQFF.

In DNA form, the CDR3 reads TGTGCCAGCAGTTTAAGCAAGAGGAAGTCGGAGACCCAGTACTTC. This gives the protein CASSLSKRKSETQYF. V is TRBV27 and J is TRBJ2-5; no definite D call. Germline-derived CDR1 and CDR2 are MNHEY and SMNVEV (reference sequence). The CDR3 consists of 15 residues. The V and J ends lost 2 bases and 5 bases respectively, with 15 bases between them.

This clonotype was detected a few times. The genes are TRBV6-1 and TRBJ2-1, with 11 bases matching TRBD2. The germline V gene has CDR1 MNHNS and CDR2 SASEGT. The CDR3 is made up of 15 amino acids. V lost 6 bases and J lost 5; bases outside the gene matches: 6. The CDR3 region has the DNA TGTGCCAGCAGGTCACTAGCGGGAGTCGACAATGAGCAGTTCTTC. Encoded protein: CASRSLAGVDNEQFF.

In its sample, this clonotype was seen many times. The J gene is TRBJ1-1, the V gene TRBV5-1; TRBD1 matches 9 bases. Germline lookup yields CDR1 SGHRS and CDR2 YFSETQ. The CDR3 has 14 residues. V lost 3 bases and J lost 4; bases outside the gene matches: 4. This CDR3 is CASSSEDRGTEAFF. As DNA, the CDR3 is TGCGCCAGCAGCTCCGAGGACAGGGGCACTGAAGCTTTCTTT.

In this sample, this clonotype turned up a few times. This chain connects TRBV9 to TRBJ2-1; D is perhaps TRBD1 or TRBD2 (6 bases each). Germline V gene data show CDR1 as SGDLS and CDR2 as YYNGEE. This CDR3 comprises 15 residues. V shed 0 bases and J shed 8 bases, with 15 bases lying between them. In nucleotides, the CDR3 is TGTGCCAGCAGCGTAGTGGGGGGCGCGTTCGATGAGCAGTTCTTC. Translating gives CASSVVGGAFDEQFF.

This chain connects TRBV19 to TRBJ1-5; TRBD1 matches at 7 bases. This CDR3 region has 16 residues. V trimming: 3 bases; J trimming: 3 bases; junction bases outside the gene matches: 8. CDR1 and CDR2 (germline): LNHDA, SQIVND (reference sequence). CDR3 bases: TGTGCCAGTAGTATGAGGGAGACAGGGAACAATCAGCCCCAGCATTTT. It translates to CASSMRETGNNQPQHF.